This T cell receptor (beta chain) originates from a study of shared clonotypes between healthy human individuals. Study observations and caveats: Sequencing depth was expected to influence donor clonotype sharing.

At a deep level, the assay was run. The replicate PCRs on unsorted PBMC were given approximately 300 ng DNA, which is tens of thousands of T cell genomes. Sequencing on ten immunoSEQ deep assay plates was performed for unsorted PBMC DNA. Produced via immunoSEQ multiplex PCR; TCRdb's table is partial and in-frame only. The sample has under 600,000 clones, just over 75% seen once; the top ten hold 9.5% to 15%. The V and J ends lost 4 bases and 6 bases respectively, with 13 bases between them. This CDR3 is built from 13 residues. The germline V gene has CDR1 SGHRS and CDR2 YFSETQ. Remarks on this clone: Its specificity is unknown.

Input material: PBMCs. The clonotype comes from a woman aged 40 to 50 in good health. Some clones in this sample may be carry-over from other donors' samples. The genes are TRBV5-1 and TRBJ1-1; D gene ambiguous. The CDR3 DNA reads TGCGCCAGCAGCCGTGGGTTAGCTCCTGAAGCTTTCTTT. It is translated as CASSRGLAPEAFF.